This TCR beta chain is from a study of T cells after yellow fever vaccination. Study-level results: Post-booster samples contained most primary-vaccination clones (around 96% CD4, around 89% CD8). A faster peak, day 5 versus 15, was reached by the weaker secondary response. The CD4 and CD8 compartments had a small share of their clonotypes in common.

A universal primer site and UMIs were added as TCR cDNA was made by 5'RACE template switching. One entry per CDR3 protein results from TCRdb running MiXCR on the 5' RACE reads. The sample gives 300,000 to 400,000 distinct CDR3 sequences, 6.2% of which show up once; 15% is in the top ten. There are a few counts of this clonotype. The antigen remains undetermined. The germline V gene encodes CDR1 SGHTA and CDR2 FQGNSA. The V end was cut by 4 bases, the J end by 5 bases, with 7 bases between. The CDR3 extends over 12 amino acids. This chain joins TRBV7-2 and TRBJ2-3, with D unresolved. The receptor's source is a man aged 30 to 39 who received the YFV17D yellow fever vaccine. Sequencing was performed on PBMCs, taken 5 days after the yellow fever booster vaccination. Here the CDR3 reads CASSSRLDTQYF. DNA of the CDR3: TGTGCCAGCAGCTCCCGTCTAGATACGCAGTATTTT.